A selection of T cell receptor beta chains follows, all from one sample in a study of neurological immune-mediated disorders. TCRdb redid the calling of the 5' RACE reads with MiXCR, one entry per CDR3 protein. The sample gives 65,000 to 75,000 distinct CDR3 sequences, roughly 4.5% of which show up once; about 2.2% is in the top ten. The sequencing input was PBMCs. Receptors were obtained from a woman in her seventies with multiple sclerosis. The CDR3 runs from the conserved cysteine through the conserved F or W. A D gene is named only where the DNA matches it firmly. Clone size is stated in some rows and not others, as once, few, many or a class when expanded.

>few|TRBJ2-1|TRBD1|TRBV7-3
TGTGCCAGCAGCTGGGGACAGGGCAATGAGCAGTTCTTC
CASSWGQGNEQFF
>few|TRBJ2-3|TRBD1|TRBV14
TGTGCCAGCAGCCAAGATCGGACAGGGGGTCCGACTAGCACAGATACGCAGTATTTT
CASSQDRTGGPTSTDTQYF
>many|TRBJ1-4|NA|TRBV7-2
TGTGCCAGCAGCTTAGGCGTAAGAAGACTAACTGAAAAACTGTTTTTT
CASSLGVRRLTEKLFF
>many|TRBJ2-5|NA|TRBV6-6
TGTGCCAGCACCCCCGTCAGTACTAGGGAGACCCAGTACTTC
CASTPVSTRETQYF
>many|TRBJ2-7|TRBD2|TRBV3-1
TGTGCCAGCAGCCAAGATAGCGGGGGACTCACCGGGCAGTACTTC
CASSQDSGGLTGQYF
>many|TRBJ2-1|TRBD2|TRBV20-1
TGCAGTGCTAGAGACCCCAGCGGGGGGCTTTACAATGAGCAGTTCTTC
CSARDPSGGLYNEQFF
>many|TRBJ1-4|NA|TRBV6-1
TGTGCCAGCAGCCCTAGGACAGTGCGAGGTGAAAAACTGTTTTTT
CASSPRTVRGEKLFF
>few|TRBJ1-1|NA|TRBV7-2
TGTGCCAGCAGCCCTAAGTCGAGTTTCATGGGCACTGAAGCTTTCTTT
CASSPKSSFMGTEAFF
>NA|TRBJ2-3|NA|TRBV5-5
TGTGCCAGCAGCTTGTCAACCACAGATACGCAGTATTTT
CASSLSTTDTQYF
>many|TRBJ2-2|TRBD1|TRBV7-2
TGTGCCAGCAGCTTCACGGGACAGGATAACACCGGGGAGCTGTTTTTT
CASSFTGQDNTGELFF
>many|TRBJ1-1|NA|TRBV5-5
TGTGCCAGCAGCTTCAATCGGGGTTTAACTGAAGCTTTCTTT
CASSFNRGLTEAFF
>NA|TRBJ2-1|TRBD1|TRBV5-6
TGTGCCAGCAGCTTTTGGGACAGAAACAATGAGCAGTTCTTC
CASSFWDRNNEQFF
>many|TRBJ1-2|TRBD1|TRBV3-1
TGTGCCAGCAGCCAGGGGGACAGGGGTGGCTACACCTTC
CASSQGDRGGYTF
>many|TRBJ2-7|TRBD1|TRBV5-5
TGTGCCAGCAGCCCGGGGACAGGGTGGATGGGCGAGCAGTACTTC
CASSPGTGWMGEQYF
>NA|TRBJ2-7|TRBD1|TRBV20-1
TGCAGTGCTAGAGCCTCCTTCTCCTCTAGGACAGGGCCCTACGAGCAGTACTTC
CSARASFSSRTGPYEQYF
>many|TRBJ2-5|NA|TRBV5-8
TGTGCCAGCAGCTCAGACCCTACTTACCCAGAGACCCAGTACTTC
CASSSDPTYPETQYF
>many|TRBJ1-1|NA|TRBV7-3
TGTGCCAGCAGCTTAAACGGAAAGAACACTGAAGCTTTCTTT
CASSLNGKNTEAFF
>many|TRBJ2-1|TRBD1|TRBV5-1
TGCGCCAGCAGCTTGGAAGGGGGCGGATACAATGAGCAGTTCTTC
CASSLEGGGYNEQFF
>many|TRBJ1-5|NA|TRBV4-1
TGCGCCAGCAGCCAAGATTTTAATCAGCCCCAGCATTTT
CASSQDFNQPQHF
>many|TRBJ1-3|NA|TRBV3-1
TGTGCCAGCAGTATGCAGGGCCCCGGAAACACCATATATTTT
CASSMQGPGNTIYF